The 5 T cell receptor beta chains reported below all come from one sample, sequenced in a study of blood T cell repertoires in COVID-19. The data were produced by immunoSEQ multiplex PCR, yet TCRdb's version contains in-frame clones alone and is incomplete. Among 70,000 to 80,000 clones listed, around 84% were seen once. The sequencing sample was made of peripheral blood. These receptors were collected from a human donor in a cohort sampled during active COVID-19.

The CDR3 reads CASRPLRDSPGETQYF. The CDR3 DNA reads as TGTGCCAGCAGGCCCCTCCGGGACAGCCCCGGAGAGACCCAGTACTTC. The rearrangement uses TRBV11-2 and TRBJ2-5; the match to TRBD1 covers 7 bases. Trimming removed 6 bases from V and 4 bases from J; junction bases left unmatched: 14. Germline V gene sequence: CDR1 SGHAT, CDR2 FQNNGV. This CDR3 contains 16 residues.

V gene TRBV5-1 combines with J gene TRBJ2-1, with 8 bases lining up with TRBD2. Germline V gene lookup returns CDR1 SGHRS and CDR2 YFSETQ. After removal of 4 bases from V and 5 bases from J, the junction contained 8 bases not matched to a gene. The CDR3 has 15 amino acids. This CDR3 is CASSRSGTVDNEQFF. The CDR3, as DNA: TGCGCCAGCAGCCGTAGCGGGACGGTTGACAATGAGCAGTTCTTC.

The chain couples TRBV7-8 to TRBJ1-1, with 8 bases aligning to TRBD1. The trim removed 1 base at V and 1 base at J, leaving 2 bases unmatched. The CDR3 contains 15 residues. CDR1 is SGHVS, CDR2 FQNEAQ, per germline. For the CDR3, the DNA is TGTGCCAGCAGCTTAGTGGGACAGGCGAACACTGAAGCTTTCTTT. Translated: CASSLVGQANTEAFF.

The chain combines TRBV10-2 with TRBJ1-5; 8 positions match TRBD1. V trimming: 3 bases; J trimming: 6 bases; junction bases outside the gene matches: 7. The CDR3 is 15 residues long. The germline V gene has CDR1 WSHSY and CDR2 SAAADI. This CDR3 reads CASSDRGRQSQPQHF. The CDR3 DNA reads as TGCGCCAGCAGTGACAGGGGGCGTCAAAGTCAGCCCCAGCATTTT.

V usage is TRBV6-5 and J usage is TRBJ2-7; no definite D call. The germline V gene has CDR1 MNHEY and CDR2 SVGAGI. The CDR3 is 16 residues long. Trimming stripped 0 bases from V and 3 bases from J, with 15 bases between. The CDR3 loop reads CASSYSRSLSRYEQYF. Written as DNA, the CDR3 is TGTGCCAGCAGTTACTCCCGTTCGTTATCCCGCTACGAGCAGTACTTC.